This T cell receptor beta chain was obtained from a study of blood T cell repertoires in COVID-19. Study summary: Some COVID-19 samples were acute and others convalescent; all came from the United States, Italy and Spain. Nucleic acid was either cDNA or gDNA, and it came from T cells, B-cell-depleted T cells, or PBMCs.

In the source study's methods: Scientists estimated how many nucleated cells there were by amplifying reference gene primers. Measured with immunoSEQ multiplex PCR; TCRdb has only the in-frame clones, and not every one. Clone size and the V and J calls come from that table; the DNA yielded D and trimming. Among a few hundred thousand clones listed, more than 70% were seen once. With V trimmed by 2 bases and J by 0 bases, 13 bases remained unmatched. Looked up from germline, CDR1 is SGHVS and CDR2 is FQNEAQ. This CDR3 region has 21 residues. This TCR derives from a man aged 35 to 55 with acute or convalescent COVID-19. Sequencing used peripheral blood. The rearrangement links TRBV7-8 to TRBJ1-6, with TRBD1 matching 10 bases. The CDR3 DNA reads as TGTGCCAGCAGCTTACTTTCCATACGGACAGGGGGGAGCTCCTATAATTCACCCCTCCACTTT. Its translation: CASSLLSIRTGGSSYNSPLHF.